This T cell receptor beta chain appears in the sequencing data of a study of shared clonotypes between healthy human individuals. The method was immunoSEQ multiplex PCR; TCRdb's version includes in-frame clones alone and lacks a portion of them. The sample lists roughly 1,800,000 clones; about 95% were seen once. CD45RO-negative, CCR7-positively selected cells formed the naive CD8 fraction, excluding terminally differentiated effector memory CD45RA+ cells. Germline V gene sequence: CDR1 MGHRA, CDR2 YSYEKL. V dropped 1 base and J dropped 6 bases, with 10 bases sitting between them. The CDR3 consists of 13 residues.

Material: naive CD8+ T cells sorted from blood. This chain joins TRBV4-1 and TRBJ2-7; D could derive from TRBD1 or TRBD2 (5 bases each). This sequence originates from a man between 18 and 29 years old in good health. CDR3 region: CASSQGGAAEQYF. CDR3 nucleotides: TGCGCCAGCAGCCAAGGAGGGGCAGCCGAGCAGTACTTC.